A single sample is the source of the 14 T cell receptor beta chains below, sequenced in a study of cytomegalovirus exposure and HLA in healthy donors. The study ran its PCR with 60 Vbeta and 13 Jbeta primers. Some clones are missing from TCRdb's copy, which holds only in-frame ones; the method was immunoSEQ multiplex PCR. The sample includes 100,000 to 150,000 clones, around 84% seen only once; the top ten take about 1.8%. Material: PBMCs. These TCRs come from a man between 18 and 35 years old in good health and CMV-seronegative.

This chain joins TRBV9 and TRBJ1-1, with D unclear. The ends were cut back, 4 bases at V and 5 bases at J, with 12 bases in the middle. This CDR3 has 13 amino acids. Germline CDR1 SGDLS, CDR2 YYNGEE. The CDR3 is CASSPGPGTEAFF. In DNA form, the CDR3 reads TGTGCCAGCAGCCCGGGCCCGGGGACTGAAGCTTTCTTT.

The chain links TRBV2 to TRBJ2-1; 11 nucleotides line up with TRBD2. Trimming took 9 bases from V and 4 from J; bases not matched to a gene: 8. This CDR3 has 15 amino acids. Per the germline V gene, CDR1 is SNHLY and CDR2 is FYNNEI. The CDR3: CAREYSSGRYNEQFF. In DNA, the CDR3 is TGTGCCAGAGAATACTCTAGCGGGAGGTACAATGAGCAGTTCTTC.

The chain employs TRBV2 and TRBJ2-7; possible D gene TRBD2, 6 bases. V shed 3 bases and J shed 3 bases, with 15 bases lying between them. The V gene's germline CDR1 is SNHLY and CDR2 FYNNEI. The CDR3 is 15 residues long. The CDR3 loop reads CASSEPGLPLYEQYF. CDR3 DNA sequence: TGTGCCAGCAGTGAGCCGGGACTCCCGCTCTACGAGCAGTACTTC.

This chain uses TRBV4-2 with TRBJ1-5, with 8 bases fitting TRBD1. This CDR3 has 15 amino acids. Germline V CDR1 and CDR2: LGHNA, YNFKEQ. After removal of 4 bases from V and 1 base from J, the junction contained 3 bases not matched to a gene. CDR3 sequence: CASSPWTGSNQPQHF. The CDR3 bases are TGTGCCAGCAGCCCCTGGACAGGGAGCAATCAGCCCCAGCATTTT.

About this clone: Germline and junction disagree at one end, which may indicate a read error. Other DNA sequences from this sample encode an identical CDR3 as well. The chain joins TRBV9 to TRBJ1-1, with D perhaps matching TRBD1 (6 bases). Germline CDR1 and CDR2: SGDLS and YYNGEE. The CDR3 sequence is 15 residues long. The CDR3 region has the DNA TGCGCCAGCAGCGTTAGGGGCGCGGGGGCCACTGAAGCTTTCTTT. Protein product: CASSVRGAGATEAFF.

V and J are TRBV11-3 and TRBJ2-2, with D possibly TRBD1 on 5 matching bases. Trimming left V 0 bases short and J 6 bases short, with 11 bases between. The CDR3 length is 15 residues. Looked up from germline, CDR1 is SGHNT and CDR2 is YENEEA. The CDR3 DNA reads TGTGCCAGCAGCTTAGAGGCAGGGATTCCCGGGGAGCTGTTTTTT. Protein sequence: CASSLEAGIPGELFF.

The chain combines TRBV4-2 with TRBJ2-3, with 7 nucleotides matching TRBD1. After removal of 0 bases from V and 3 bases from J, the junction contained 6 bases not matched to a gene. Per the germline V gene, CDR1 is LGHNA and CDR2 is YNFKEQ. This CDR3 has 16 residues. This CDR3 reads CASSQEGGRGTDTQYF. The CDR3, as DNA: TGTGCCAGCAGCCAAGAAGGGGGCAGAGGTACAGATACGCAGTATTTT.

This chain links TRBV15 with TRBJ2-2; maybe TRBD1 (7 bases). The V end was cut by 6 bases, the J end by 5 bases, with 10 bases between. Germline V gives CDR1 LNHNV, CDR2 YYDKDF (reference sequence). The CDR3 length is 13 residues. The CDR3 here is CATRSGGTGELFF. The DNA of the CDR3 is TGTGCCACCAGGTCAGGGGGGACCGGGGAGCTGTTTTTT.

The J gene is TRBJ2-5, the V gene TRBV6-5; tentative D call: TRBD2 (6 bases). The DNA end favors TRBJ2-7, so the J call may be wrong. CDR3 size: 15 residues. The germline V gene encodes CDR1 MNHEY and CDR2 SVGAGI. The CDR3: CASSYSRSGPYEQYF. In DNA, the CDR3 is TGTGCCAGCAGTTACTCGAGGAGCGGGCCCTACGAGCAGTACTTC.

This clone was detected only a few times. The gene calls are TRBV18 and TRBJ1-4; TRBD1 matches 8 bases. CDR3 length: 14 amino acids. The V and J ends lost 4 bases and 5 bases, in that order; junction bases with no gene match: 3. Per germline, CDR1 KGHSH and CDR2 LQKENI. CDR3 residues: CASSQRQGNEKLFF. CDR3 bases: TGTGCCAGCTCACAAAGACAGGGGAATGAAAAACTGTTTTTT.

The CDR3 coding sequence is TGTGCCAGCAGCTTAGTGGGGGGTGAGCAGTTCTTC. Translating it yields CASSLVGGEQFF. The chain recombines TRBV7-3 with TRBJ2-1; a weak D match, TRBD2 (6 bases). Germline V gene data show CDR1 as SGHTA and CDR2 as FQGTGA. The CDR3 spans 12 residues. Trimming took 2 bases from V and 9 from J, leaving 8 bases between them.

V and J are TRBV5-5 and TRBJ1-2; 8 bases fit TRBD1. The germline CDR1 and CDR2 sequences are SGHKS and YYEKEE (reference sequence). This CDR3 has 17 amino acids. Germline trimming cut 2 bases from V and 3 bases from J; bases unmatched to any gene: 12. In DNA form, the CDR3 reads TGTGCCAGCAGCTTCGGGGACAGGAAGACCGTGGACTATGGCTACACCTTC. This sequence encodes CASSFGDRKTVDYGYTF.

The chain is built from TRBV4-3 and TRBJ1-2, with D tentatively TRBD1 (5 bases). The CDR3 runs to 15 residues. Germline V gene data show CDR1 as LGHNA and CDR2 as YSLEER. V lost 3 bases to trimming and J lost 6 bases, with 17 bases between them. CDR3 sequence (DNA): TGCGCCAGCAGCCATGAAACCCCAGGGTCTCATGGCTACACCTTC. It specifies CASSHETPGSHGYTF.

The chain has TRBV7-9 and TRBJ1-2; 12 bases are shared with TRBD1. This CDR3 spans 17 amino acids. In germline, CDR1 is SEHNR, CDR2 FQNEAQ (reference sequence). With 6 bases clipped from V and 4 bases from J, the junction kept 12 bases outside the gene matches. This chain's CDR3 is CASSPPTGTGGFYGYTF. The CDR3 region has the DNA TGTGCCAGCAGTCCCCCAACTGGGACAGGGGGCTTCTATGGCTACACCTTC. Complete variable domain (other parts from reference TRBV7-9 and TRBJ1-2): DTGVSQNPRHKITKRGQNVTFRCDPISEHNRLYWYRQTLGQGPEFLTYFQNEAQLEKSRLLSDRFSAERPKGSFSTLEIQRTEQGDSAMYLCASSPPTGTGGFYGYTFGSGTRLTVV.